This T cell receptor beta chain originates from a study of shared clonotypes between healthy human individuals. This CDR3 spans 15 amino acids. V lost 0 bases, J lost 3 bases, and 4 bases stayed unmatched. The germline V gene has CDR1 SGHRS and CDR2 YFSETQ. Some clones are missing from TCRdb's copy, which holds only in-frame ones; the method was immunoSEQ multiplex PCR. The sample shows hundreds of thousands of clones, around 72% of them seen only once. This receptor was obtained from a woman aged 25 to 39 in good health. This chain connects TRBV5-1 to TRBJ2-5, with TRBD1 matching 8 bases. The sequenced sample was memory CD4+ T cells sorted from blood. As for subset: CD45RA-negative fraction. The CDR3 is CASSLVMGQEETQYF. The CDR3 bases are TGCGCCAGCAGCTTGGTCATGGGACAGGAAGAGACCCAGTACTTC.